This entry describes one TCR beta chain. With 5 bases clipped from V and 7 bases from J, the junction kept 3 bases outside the gene matches. The CDR3 totals 13 residues. From germline, CDR1 is SGHTA and CDR2 FQGNSA. This entry belongs to a study of blood T cell repertoires in COVID-19. Study-wide context: T cells, B-cell-depleted T cells, or PBMCs provided the cDNA or gDNA that served as material.

Original data processing: Amplification with reference gene primers provided the estimates of nucleated cell counts. Assay: immunoSEQ multiplex PCR; the TCRdb copy retains only in-frame clones and omits some. That table gives V, J and clone size, and the DNA gave D and trimming. The sample contains about 110,000 clones, 70% to 85% of which appear only once. The TCR comes from a woman in her 40s with acute or convalescent COVID-19. This chain links TRBV7-2 with TRBJ2-1; 9 bases align to TRBD1. The sample comprised peripheral blood. CDR3 in amino acids: CASSRDRENEQFF. The CDR3 nucleotides read TGTGCCAGCAGCAGGGACAGGGAGAATGAGCAGTTCTTC.